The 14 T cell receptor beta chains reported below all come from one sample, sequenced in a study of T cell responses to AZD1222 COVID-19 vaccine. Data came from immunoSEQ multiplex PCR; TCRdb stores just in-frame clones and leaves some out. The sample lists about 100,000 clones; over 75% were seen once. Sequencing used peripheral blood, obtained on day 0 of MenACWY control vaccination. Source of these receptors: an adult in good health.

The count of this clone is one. Here the CDR3 DNA reads TGTGCCAGCAGCCAAGATGTCAACTCCTACAATGAGCAGTTCTTC. It yields the protein CASSQDVNSYNEQFF. V is TRBV3-1 (or the pseudogene TRBV3-2) and J is TRBJ2-1; D remains unclear. The CDR3 covers 15 residues. CDR1 and CDR2 (germline): LGHDT, YNNKEL (reference sequence). Between the trimmed V and J ends, which lost 0 bases and 0 bases, there was a span of 6 bases.

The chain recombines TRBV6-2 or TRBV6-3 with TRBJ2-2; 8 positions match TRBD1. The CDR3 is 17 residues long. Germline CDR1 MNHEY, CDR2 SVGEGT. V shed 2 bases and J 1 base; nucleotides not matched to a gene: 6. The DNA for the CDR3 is TGTGCCAGCAGTTACCACAAGGACAGGGAGAACACCGGGGAGCTGTTTTTT. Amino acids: CASSYHKDRENTGELFF.

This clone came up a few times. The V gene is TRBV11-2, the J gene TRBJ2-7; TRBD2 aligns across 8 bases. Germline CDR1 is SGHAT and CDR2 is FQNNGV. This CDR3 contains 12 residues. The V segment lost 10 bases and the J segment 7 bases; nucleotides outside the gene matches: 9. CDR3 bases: TGTGCCACCGGGACTAGTCGACTGGAGCAGTACTTC. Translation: CATGTSRLEQYF. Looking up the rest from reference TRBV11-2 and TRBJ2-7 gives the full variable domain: EAGVAQSPRYKIIEKRQSVAFWCNPISGHATLYWYQQILGQGPKLLIQFQNNGVVDDSQLPKDRFSAERLKGVDSTLKIQPAKLEDSAVYLCATGTSRLEQYFGPGTRLTVT.

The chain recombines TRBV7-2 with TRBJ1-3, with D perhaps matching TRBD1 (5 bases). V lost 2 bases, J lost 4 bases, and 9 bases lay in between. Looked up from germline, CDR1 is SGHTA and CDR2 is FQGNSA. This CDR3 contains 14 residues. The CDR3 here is CASSLMGGGNTIYF. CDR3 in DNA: TGTGCCAGCAGCTTAATGGGGGGGGGAAACACCATATATTTT.

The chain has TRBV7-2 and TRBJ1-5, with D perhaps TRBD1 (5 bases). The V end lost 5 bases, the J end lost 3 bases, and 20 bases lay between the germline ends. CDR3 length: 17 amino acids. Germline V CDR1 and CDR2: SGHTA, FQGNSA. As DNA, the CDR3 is TGTGCCAGCAGCCACGGAGGTGCCGGGGGGTCCAATCAGCCCCAGCATTTT. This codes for CASSHGGAGGSNQPQHF.

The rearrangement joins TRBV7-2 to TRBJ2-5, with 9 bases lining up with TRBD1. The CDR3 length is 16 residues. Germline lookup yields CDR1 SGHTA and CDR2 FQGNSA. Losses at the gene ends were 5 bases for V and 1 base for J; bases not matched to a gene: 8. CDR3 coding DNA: TGTGCCAGCAGCCCAGGGGACAGGGATTTCCAAGAGACCCAGTACTTC. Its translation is CASSPGDRDFQETQYF.

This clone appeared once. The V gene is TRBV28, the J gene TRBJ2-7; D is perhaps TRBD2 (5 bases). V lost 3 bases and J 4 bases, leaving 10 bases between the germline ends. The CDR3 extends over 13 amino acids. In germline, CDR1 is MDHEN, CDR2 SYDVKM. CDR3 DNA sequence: TGTGCCAGCAGTTTGTTGGGAGAGTACGAGCAGTACTTC. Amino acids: CASSLLGEYEQYF.

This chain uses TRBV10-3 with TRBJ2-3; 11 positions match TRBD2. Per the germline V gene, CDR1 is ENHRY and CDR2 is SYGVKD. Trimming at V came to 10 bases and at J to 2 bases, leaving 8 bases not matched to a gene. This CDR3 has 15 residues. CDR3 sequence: CASSPGLADTDTQYF. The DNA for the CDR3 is TGTGCCAGTTCCCCGGGACTAGCGGACACAGATACGCAGTATTTT.

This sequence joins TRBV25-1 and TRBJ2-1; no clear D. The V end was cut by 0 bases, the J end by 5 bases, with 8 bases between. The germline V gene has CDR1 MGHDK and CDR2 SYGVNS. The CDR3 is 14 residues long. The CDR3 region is CASSEYGRNNEQFF. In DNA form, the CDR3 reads TGTGCCAGCAGTGAATACGGCAGAAACAATGAGCAGTTCTTC.

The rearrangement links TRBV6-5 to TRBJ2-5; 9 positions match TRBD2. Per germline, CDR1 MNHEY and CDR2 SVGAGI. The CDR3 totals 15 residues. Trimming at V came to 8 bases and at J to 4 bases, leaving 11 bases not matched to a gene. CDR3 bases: TGTGCCAGCGTGATGGGGCTAGCGGGAAGAGAGACCCAGTACTTC. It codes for CASVMGLAGRETQYF.

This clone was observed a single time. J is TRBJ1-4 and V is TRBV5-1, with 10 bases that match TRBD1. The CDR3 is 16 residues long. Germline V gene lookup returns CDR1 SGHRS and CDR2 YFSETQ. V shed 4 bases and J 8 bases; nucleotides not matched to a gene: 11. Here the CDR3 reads CASSGLTGGTVEKLFF. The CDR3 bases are TGCGCCAGCAGCGGCCTGACAGGGGGCACGGTGGAAAAACTGTTTTTT. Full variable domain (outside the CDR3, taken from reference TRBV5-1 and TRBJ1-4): KAGVTQTPRYLIKTRGQQVTLSCSPISGHRSVSWYQQTPGQGLQFLFEYFSETQRNKGNFPGRFSGRQFSNSRSEMNVSTLELGDSALYLCASSGLTGGTVEKLFFGSGTQLSVL.

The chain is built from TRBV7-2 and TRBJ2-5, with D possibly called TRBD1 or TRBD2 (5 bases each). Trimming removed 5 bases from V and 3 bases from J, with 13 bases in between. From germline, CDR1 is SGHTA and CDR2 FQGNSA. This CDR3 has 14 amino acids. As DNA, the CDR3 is TGTGCCAGCAGCCCAGCCCTGGGGGAAGAGACCCAGTACTTC. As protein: CASSPALGEETQYF.

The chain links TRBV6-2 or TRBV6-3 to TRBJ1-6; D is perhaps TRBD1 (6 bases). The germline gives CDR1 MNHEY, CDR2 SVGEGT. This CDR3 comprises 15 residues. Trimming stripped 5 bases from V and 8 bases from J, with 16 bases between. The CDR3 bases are TGTGCCAGCAGTACCAACAGGGTAGTGGATTCACCCCTCCACTTT. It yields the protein CASSTNRVVDSPLHF.

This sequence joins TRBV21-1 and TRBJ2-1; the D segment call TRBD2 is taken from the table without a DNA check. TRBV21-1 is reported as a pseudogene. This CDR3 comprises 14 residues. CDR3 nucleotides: TGTGCCAGCAGCAAAGCGGGGGGGCGGAATGAGCAGTTCTTC. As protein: CASSKAGGRNEQFF.